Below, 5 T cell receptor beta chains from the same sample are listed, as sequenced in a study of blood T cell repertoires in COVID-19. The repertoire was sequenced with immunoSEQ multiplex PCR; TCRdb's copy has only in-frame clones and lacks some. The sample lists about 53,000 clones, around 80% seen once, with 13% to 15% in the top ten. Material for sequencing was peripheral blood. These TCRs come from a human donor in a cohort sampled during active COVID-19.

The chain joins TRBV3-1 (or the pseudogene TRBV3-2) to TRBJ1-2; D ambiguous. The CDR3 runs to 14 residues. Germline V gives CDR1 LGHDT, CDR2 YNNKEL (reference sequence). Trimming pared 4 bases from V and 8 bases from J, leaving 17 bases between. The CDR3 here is CASSLSTSARGYTF. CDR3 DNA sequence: TGTGCCAGCAGCCTTTCAACCTCAGCGAGAGGCTACACCTTC.

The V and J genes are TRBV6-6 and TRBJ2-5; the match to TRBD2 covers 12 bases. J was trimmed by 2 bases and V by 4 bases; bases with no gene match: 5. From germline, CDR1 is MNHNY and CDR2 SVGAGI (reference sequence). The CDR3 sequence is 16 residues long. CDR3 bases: TGTGCCAGCAGTTTACCTAGCGGGGGGGTTCAAGAGACCCAGTACTTC. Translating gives CASSLPSGGVQETQYF.

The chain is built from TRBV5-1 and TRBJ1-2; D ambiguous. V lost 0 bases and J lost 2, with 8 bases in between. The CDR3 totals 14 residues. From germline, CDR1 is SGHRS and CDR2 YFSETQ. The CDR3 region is CASSLGPENYGYTF. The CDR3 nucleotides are TGCGCCAGCAGCTTGGGCCCGGAGAACTATGGCTACACCTTC.

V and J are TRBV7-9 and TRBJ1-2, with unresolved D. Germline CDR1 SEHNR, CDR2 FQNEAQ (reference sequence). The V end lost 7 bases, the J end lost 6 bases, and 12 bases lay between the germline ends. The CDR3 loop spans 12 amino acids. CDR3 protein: CASTPAGDGYTF. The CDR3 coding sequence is TGTGCCAGCACCCCCGCCGGAGATGGCTACACCTTC.

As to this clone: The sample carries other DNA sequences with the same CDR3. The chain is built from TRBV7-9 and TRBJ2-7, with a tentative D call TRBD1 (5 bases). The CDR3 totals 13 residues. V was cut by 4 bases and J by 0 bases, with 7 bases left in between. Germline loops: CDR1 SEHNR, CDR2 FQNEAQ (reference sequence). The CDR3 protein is CASSSDSSYEQYF. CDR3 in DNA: TGTGCCAGCAGCTCCGACAGCTCCTACGAGCAGTACTTC.